What follows are 22 T cell receptor beta chains derived from one specimen sequenced in a study of cytomegalovirus exposure and HLA in healthy donors. Researchers ran the PCR with 60 Vbeta and 13 Jbeta primers. Produced via immunoSEQ multiplex PCR; TCRdb's table is partial and in-frame only. This listing includes more than 95,000 clones. The sequencing input was PBMCs. The receptors were gathered from a man between 35 and 55 years old in good health and CMV-seronegative.

This chain links TRBV13 with TRBJ2-3; 11 bases line up with TRBD1. CDR3 length: 15 amino acids. The ends lost 0 bases at V and 7 bases at J; junction bases unmatched: 3. The germline gives CDR1 PRHDT, CDR2 FYEKMQ (reference sequence). The CDR3, as DNA: TGTGCCAGCAGCTTAGGCGGACAGGGGGCAAATACGCAGTATTTT. Its protein is CASSLGGQGANTQYF.

To note about this clone: The same CDR3 also results from other DNA sequences found in this sample. This chain uses TRBV10-3 with TRBJ1-1; tentatively, D is TRBD1 (6 bases). Per germline, CDR1 ENHRY and CDR2 SYGVKD. Between the trimmed V and J ends, which lost 6 bases and 4 bases, there was a span of 18 bases. The CDR3 length is 15 residues. The CDR3 bases are TGTGCCATCAGCCCGGGACACCAGGAGAGCACTGAAGCTTTCTTT. Translating it yields CAISPGHQESTEAFF.

The chain employs TRBV5-4 and TRBJ1-2; D gene ambiguous. With 3 bases removed from V and 8 bases from J, the gap between germline ends came to 11 bases. From germline, CDR1 is SGHNT and CDR2 YYREEE (reference sequence). The CDR3 loop spans 12 amino acids. The CDR3 region has the DNA TGTGCCAGCAGCTATCGAGGATCCGGCTACACCTTC. Translating it yields CASSYRGSGYTF. Variable domain in full (rest from reference TRBV5-4 and TRBJ1-2): ETGVTQSPTHLIKTRGQQVTLRCSSQSGHNTVSWYQQALGQGPQFIFQYYREEENGRGNFPPRFSGLQFPNYSSELNVNALELDDSALYLCASSYRGSGYTFGSGTRLTVV.

V gene TRBV5-1 combines with J gene TRBJ2-7; TRBD1 agrees at 8 bases. The CDR3 covers 14 residues. The V and J ends lost 4 bases and 0 bases, in that order; junction bases with no gene match: 3. Germline V gene data show CDR1 as SGHRS and CDR2 as YFSETQ. CDR3: CASSADRGSYEQYF. Written as DNA, the CDR3 is TGCGCCAGCAGCGCCGACAGGGGCTCCTACGAGCAGTACTTC.

The chain recombines TRBV6-6 with TRBJ2-1; 9 positions agree with TRBD2. Germline CDR1 and CDR2: MNHNY and SVGAGI (reference sequence). This CDR3 region has 15 residues. The ends lost 2 bases at V and 7 bases at J; junction bases unmatched: 6. CDR3 in DNA: TGTGCCAGCAGTTACGCACTAGCGGGCCTTAATGAGCAGTTCTTC. Translating gives CASSYALAGLNEQFF.

The chain carries TRBV6-5 and TRBJ2-3, with 10 bases that match TRBD1. The J segment lost 3 bases and the V segment lost 9 bases, leaving 3 bases of the junction unmatched. Germline CDR1 and CDR2: MNHEY and SVGAGI. This CDR3 region has 13 residues. The CDR3 DNA follows: TGTGCCAGAGGGACAGGGGCAACAGATACGCAGTATTTT. Residues: CARGTGATDTQYF.

The genes are TRBV14 and TRBJ1-2; tentative D call: TRBD1 (5 bases). Trimming shortened V by 0 bases and J by 8 bases, and 13 bases separated the two germline ends. CDR1 is SGHDN, CDR2 FVKESK, per germline. The CDR3 totals 14 residues. CDR3 region: CASSQDLGRGGYTF. In DNA, the CDR3 is TGTGCCAGCAGCCAAGATTTGGGGCGCGGAGGCTACACCTTC.

The chain recombines TRBV2 with TRBJ2-5, with D possibly TRBD1 on 5 matching bases. The germline gives CDR1 SNHLY, CDR2 FYNNEI. Trimming removed 8 bases from V and 1 base from J, with 17 bases in between. This CDR3 is 15 amino acids long. CDR3 in amino acids: CASRREGVIQETQYF. In nucleotides, the CDR3 is TGTGCCAGCCGAAGAGAAGGGGTCATCCAAGAGACCCAGTACTTC. Filled out from reference TRBV2 and TRBJ2-5, the complete variable domain reads EPEVTQTPSHQVTQMGQEVILRCVPISNHLYFYWYRQILGQKVEFLVSFYNNEISEKSEIFDDQFSVERPDGSNFTLKIRSTKLEDSAMYFCASRREGVIQETQYFGPGTRLLVL.

The chain employs TRBV10-3 and TRBJ1-2; 10 bases fit TRBD1. CDR1 is ENHRY, CDR2 SYGVKD, per germline. The CDR3 is 14 residues long. Trimming took 6 bases from V and 8 from J; bases not matched to a gene: 9. DNA of the CDR3: TGTGCCATCAGGGGGACAGGGGAGTTGCGGGGCTACACCTTC. It encodes CAIRGTGELRGYTF.

V is TRBV6-1 and J is TRBJ2-7; 12 bases agree with TRBD2. There are 15 residues in the CDR3. Germline V lookup: CDR1 MNHNS, CDR2 SASEGT. V shed 6 bases, J shed 4 bases, and the junction held 7 bases outside the gene matches. The CDR3 sequence: CASRDLAGGPYEQYF. The CDR3 nucleotides read TGTGCCAGCAGGGACCTAGCGGGAGGGCCTTACGAGCAGTACTTC.

The V call is TRBV29-1, the J call TRBJ2-3, with 9 bases matching TRBD1. Germline assignment: CDR1 SQVTM and CDR2 ANQGSEA. The CDR3 sequence is 14 residues long. The V gene end was trimmed by 4 bases and the J gene end by 0 bases; junction bases not matched to a gene: 2. CDR3 in DNA: TGCAGCGTTGGGACAGGGGCGAGCACAGATACGCAGTATTTT. Protein: CSVGTGASTDTQYF.

This rearrangement joins TRBV28 to TRBJ2-4, with D perhaps matching TRBD1 (6 bases). Germline CDR1 is MDHEN and CDR2 is SYDVKM. The CDR3 has 16 amino acids. V was trimmed by 5 bases and J by 1 base, leaving 15 bases between them. The CDR3 DNA follows: TGTGCCAGCAGTGATCCCAGGGGTATCGCCAAAAACATTCAGTACTTC. Translating it yields CASSDPRGIAKNIQYF.

The V and J genes are TRBV5-1 and TRBJ1-1; D might be TRBD1 (5 bases). CDR1 SGHRS and CDR2 YFSETQ come from the germline V gene. The CDR3 is 16 residues long. Trimming shortened V by 6 bases and J by 4 bases, and 22 bases separated the two germline ends. The CDR3 is CASTLRPGGVGTEAFF. CDR3 DNA sequence: TGCGCCAGCACCCTACGACCGGGAGGGGTCGGCACTGAAGCTTTCTTT.

The gene calls are TRBV5-4 and TRBJ2-5; D may be TRBD2 (5 bases). The closer fit of TRBJ2-7 to the DNA end suggests the J call may be wrong. The germline CDR1 and CDR2 sequences are SGHNT and YYREEE (reference sequence). This CDR3 is built from 13 residues. In DNA form, the CDR3 reads TGTGCCAGCAGCCAAGGAGGTGGCTACGAGCAGTACTTC. It encodes CASSQGGGYEQYF.

The chain joins TRBV7-9 to TRBJ1-1, with a weak D call TRBD1 (5 bases). Germline V gene sequence: CDR1 SEHNR, CDR2 FQNEAQ (reference sequence). The CDR3 has 13 amino acids. The germline V and J ends were trimmed by 5 bases and 3 bases, with 10 bases remaining between them. Here the CDR3 DNA reads TGTGCCAGCAGCCAAGACAGATACACTGAAGCTTTCTTT. Its protein is CASSQDRYTEAFF. Looking up the rest from reference TRBV7-9 and TRBJ1-1 gives the full variable domain: DTGVSQNPRHKITKRGQNVTFRCDPISEHNRLYWYRQTLGQGPEFLTYFQNEAQLEKSRLLSDRFSAERPKGSFSTLEIQRTEQGDSAMYLCASSQDRYTEAFFGQGTRLTVV.

V usage is TRBV4-2 and J usage is TRBJ2-3; 12 positions agree with TRBD2. This CDR3 is 16 amino acids long. J gave up 0 bases and V 3 bases, and 1 base lay outside the gene matches. Germline loops: CDR1 LGHNA, CDR2 YNFKEQ. CDR3 residues: CASSQGTSGSTDTQYF. The DNA for the CDR3 is TGTGCCAGCAGCCAGGGGACTAGCGGGAGCACAGATACGCAGTATTTT.

V gene TRBV6-5 combines with J gene TRBJ2-5; 8 bases match TRBD1. TRBJ2-7 matches the DNA end more closely, so the J call is doubtful. The CDR3 sequence is 16 residues long. CDR1 and CDR2 (germline): MNHEY, SVGAGI. This CDR3 is CASSYWAAGGVDEQYF. Written as DNA, the CDR3 is TGTGCCAGCAGTTATTGGGCTGCAGGGGGCGTGGACGAGCAGTACTTC.

This rearrangement joins TRBV4-1 to TRBJ2-1; TRBD2 agrees at 11 bases. With V trimmed by 0 bases and J by 8 bases, 6 bases remained unmatched. The CDR3 is made up of 16 amino acids. CDR1 MGHRA and CDR2 YSYEKL come from the germline V gene. The CDR3 coding sequence is TGCGCCAGCAGCCAAGATTGGCTAGCGGGAGGATATGAGCAGTTCTTC. Translating gives CASSQDWLAGGYEQFF.

The chain couples TRBV6-5 to TRBJ2-3; 7 positions match TRBD2. V was clipped by 6 bases and J by 6 bases; unmatched bases: 6. Germline V CDR1 and CDR2: MNHEY, SVGAGI. The CDR3 runs to 13 residues. The CDR3 bases are TGTGCCAGCAGGTCTAGCGGAACGGATACGCAGTATTTT. This gives the protein CASRSSGTDTQYF.

This sequence joins TRBV28 and TRBJ1-1; no reliable D call. The CDR3 totals 12 residues. The V gene's germline CDR1 is MDHEN and CDR2 SYDVKM. The germline V and J ends were trimmed by 5 bases and 8 bases, with 12 bases remaining between them. CDR3 amino acids: CASSPWPTEAFF. DNA of the CDR3: TGTGCCAGCAGTCCCTGGCCCACCGAAGCTTTCTTT.

The gene calls are TRBV2 and TRBJ1-5; TRBD1 agrees at 8 bases. CDR1 and CDR2 (germline): SNHLY, FYNNEI. The CDR3 sequence is 16 residues long. Losses at the gene ends were 5 bases for V and 5 bases for J; bases not matched to a gene: 11. CDR3 residues: CASSSGQEGAYQPQHF. CDR3 nucleotides: TGTGCCAGCAGTTCGGGACAGGAAGGGGCCTATCAGCCCCAGCATTTT.

The V gene is TRBV18, the J gene TRBJ2-7; 8 nucleotides agree with TRBD1. Looked up from germline, CDR1 is KGHSH and CDR2 is LQKENI. The CDR3 runs 13 residues. Trimming cost V 8 bases and J 4 bases; bases outside gene matches: 7. CDR3 amino acids: CASTGGTGYEQYF. The CDR3 DNA reads as TGTGCCAGCACCGGAGGGACAGGTTACGAGCAGTACTTC.